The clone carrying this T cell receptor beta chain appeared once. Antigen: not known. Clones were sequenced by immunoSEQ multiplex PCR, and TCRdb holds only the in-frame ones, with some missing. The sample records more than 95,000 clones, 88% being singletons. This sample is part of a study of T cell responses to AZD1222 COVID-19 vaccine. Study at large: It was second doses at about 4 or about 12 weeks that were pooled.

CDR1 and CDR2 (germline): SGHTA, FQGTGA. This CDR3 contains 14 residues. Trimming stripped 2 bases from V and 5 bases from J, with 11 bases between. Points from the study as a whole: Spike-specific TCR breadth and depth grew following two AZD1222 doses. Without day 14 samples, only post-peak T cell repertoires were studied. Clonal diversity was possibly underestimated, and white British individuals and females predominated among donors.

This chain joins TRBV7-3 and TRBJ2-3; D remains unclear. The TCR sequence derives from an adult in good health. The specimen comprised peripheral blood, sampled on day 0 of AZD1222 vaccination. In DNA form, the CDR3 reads TGTGCCAGCAGCTTATGGCCAGGAGTAGATACGCAGTATTTT. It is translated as CASSLWPGVDTQYF.